This TCR beta chain comes out of a study of cytomegalovirus exposure and HLA in healthy donors. Points from the study as a whole: The productive fraction for most TCR beta V segments was about 87% or about 30% in an earlier analysis.

This CDR3 spans 15 amino acids. The V gene's germline CDR1 is MDHEN and CDR2 SYDVKM. To note about this clone: Antigen specificity is unknown.

The PCR employed 60 Vbeta primers together with 13 Jbeta primers. Data came from immunoSEQ multiplex PCR; TCRdb stores just in-frame clones and leaves some out. The sample holds 150,000 to 200,000 clones, more than 65% seen once. V usage is TRBV28 and J usage is TRBJ2-5; D possibly corresponds to TRBD2 (5 bases). The better agreement between TRBJ2-7 and the DNA end casts doubt on the J call. The sequencing input was PBMCs. This TCR was recovered from a woman aged 30 to 39 in good health and CMV-seropositive. For the CDR3, the DNA is TGTGCCAGCAGTGGCGGCCCTAGCTTAACCTACGAGCAGTACTTC. This sequence encodes CASSGGPSLTYEQYF.